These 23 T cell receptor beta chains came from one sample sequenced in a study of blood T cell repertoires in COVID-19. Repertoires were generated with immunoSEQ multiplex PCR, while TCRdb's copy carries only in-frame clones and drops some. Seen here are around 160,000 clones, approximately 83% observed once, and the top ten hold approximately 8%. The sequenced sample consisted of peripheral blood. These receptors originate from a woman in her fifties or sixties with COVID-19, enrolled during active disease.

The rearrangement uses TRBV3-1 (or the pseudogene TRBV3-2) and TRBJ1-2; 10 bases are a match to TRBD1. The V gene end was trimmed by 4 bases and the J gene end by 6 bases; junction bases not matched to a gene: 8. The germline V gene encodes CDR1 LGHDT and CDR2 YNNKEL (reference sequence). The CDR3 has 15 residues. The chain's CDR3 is CASSPEGQGFDGYTF. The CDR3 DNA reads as TGTGCCAGCAGCCCGGAGGGACAGGGGTTTGATGGCTACACCTTC.

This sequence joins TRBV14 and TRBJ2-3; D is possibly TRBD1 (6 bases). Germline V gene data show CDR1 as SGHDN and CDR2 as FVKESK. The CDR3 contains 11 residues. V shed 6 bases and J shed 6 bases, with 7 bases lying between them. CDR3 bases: TGTGCCAGCAGTCAGGGGGATACGCAGTATTTT. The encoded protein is CASSQGDTQYF. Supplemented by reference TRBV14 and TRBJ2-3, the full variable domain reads EAGVTQFPSHSVIEKGQTVTLRCDPISGHDNLYWYRRVMGKEIKFLLHFVKESKQDESGMPNNRFLAERTGGTYSTLKVQPAELEDSGVYFCASSQGDTQYFGPGTRLTVL.

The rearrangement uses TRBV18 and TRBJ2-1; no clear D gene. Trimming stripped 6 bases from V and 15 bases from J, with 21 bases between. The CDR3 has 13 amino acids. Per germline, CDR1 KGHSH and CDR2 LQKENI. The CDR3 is CASSHDERQNRFF. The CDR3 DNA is TGTGCCAGCTCGCATGACGAAAGACAAAATCGGTTCTTC.

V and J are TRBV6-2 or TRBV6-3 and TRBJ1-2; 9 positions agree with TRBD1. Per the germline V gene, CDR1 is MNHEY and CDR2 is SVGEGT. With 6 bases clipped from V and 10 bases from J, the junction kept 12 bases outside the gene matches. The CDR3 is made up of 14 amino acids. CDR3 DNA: TGTGCCAGCAGCCGCTCCGGGACAGGGTCCGTCTACACCTTC. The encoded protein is CASSRSGTGSVYTF.

The CDR3 nucleotides are TGCGCCAGCACGGGAACTAACGATGAGCAGTTCTTC. Residues: CASTGTNDEQFF. The V gene is TRBV5-1, the J gene TRBJ2-1; D possibly corresponds to TRBD2 (5 bases). Deletions cut 6 bases from V and 8 bases from J, with 12 bases between. The V gene's germline CDR1 is SGHRS and CDR2 YFSETQ. This CDR3 contains 12 residues.

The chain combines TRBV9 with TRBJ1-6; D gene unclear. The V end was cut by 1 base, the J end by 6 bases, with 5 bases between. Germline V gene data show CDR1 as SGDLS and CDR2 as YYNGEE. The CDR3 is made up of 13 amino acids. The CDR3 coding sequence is TGTGCCAGCAGCGTATCGTTTAATTCACCCCTCCACTTT. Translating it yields CASSVSFNSPLHF.

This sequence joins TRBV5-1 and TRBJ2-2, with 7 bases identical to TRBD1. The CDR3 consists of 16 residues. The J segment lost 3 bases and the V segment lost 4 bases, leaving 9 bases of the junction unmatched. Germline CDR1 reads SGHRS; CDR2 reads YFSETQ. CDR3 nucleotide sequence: TGCGCCAGCAGCACCGGGACAGCTGGCGACACCGGGGAGCTGTTTTTT. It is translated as CASSTGTAGDTGELFF.

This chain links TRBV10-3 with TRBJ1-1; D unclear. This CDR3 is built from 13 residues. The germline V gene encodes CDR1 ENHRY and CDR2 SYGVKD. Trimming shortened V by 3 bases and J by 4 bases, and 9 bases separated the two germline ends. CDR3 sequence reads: CAISDRGSTEAFF. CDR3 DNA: TGTGCCATCAGTGACAGAGGAAGCACTGAAGCTTTCTTT.

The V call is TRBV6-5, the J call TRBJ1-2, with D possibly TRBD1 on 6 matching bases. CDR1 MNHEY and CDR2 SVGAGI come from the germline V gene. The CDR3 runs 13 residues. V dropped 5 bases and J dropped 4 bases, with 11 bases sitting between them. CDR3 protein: CASSKQGVYGYTF. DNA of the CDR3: TGTGCCAGCAGTAAACAGGGAGTCTATGGCTACACCTTC.

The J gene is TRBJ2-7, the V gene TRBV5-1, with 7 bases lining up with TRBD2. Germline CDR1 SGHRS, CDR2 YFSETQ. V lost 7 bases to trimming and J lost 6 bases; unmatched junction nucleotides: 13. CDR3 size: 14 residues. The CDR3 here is CASGVGGGALEQYF. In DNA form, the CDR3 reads TGCGCCAGCGGTGTGGGCGGGGGAGCTCTCGAGCAGTACTTC.

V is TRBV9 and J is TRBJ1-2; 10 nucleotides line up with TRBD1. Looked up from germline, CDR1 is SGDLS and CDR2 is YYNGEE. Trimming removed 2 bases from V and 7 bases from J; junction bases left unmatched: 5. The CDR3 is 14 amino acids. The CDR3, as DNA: TGTGCCAGCAGCGTGACAGGGGGCAGCGGTGGCTACACCTTC. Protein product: CASSVTGGSGGYTF.

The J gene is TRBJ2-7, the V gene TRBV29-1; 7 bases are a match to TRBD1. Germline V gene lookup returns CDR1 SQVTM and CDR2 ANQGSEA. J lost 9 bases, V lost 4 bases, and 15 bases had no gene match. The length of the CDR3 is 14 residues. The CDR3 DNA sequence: TGCAGCGTTGTGGGGGACAGCGCCCCGACGGGGCAGTACTTC. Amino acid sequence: CSVVGDSAPTGQYF.

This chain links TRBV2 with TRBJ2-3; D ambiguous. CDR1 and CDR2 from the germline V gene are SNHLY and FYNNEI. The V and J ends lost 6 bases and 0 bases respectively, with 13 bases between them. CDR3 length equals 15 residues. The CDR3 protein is CASSPAVASTDTQYF. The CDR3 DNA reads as TGTGCCAGCAGCCCCGCCGTAGCCAGCACAGATACGCAGTATTTT.

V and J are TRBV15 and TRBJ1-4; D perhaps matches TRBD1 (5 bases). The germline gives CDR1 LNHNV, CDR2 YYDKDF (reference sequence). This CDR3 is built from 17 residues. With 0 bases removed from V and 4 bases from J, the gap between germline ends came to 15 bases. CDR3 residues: CATSREGRGGLNEKLFF. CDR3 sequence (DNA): TGTGCCACCAGCAGAGAAGGGAGGGGCGGCCTTAATGAAAAACTGTTTTTT.

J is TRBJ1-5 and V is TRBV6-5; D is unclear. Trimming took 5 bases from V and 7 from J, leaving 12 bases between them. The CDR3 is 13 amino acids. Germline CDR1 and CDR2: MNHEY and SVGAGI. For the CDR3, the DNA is TGTGCCAGCAGTAACAGTTTTAGGCAGCCCCAGCATTTT. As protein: CASSNSFRQPQHF.

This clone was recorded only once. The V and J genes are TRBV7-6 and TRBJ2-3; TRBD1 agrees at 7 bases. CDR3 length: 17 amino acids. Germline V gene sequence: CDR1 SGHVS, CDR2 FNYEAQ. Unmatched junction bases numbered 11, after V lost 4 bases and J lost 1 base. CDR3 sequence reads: CASSYQRQGGGTDTQYF. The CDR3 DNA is TGTGCCAGCAGCTACCAAAGACAGGGTGGTGGCACAGATACGCAGTATTTT.

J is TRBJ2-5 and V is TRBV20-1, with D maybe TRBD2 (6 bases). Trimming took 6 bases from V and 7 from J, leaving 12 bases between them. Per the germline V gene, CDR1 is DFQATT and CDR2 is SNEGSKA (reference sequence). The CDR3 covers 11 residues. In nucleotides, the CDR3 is TGCAGTGCCGGGGACTTGGGGACCCAGTACTTC. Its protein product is CSAGDLGTQYF.

As DNA, the CDR3 is TGTGCCATCAGTGATAGTGACAGGGGTACCTACGAGCAGTACTTC. The encoded protein is CAISDSDRGTYEQYF. The V and J genes are TRBV10-3 and TRBJ2-7, with 8 nucleotides matching TRBD1. Germline V lookup: CDR1 ENHRY, CDR2 SYGVKD. V trimming: 3 bases; J trimming: 2 bases; junction bases outside the gene matches: 6. The CDR3 contains 15 residues.

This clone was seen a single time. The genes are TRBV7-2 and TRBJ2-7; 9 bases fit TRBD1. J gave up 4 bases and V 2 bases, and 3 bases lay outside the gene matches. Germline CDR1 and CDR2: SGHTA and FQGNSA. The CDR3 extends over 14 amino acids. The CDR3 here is CASSLSTGGYEQYF. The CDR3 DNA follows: TGTGCCAGCAGCTTATCGACAGGGGGTTACGAGCAGTACTTC.

DNA for the CDR3: TGTGCCAGCAGTTTCCAGGGAAGGGATGGCTACACCTTC. Its protein product is CASSFQGRDGYTF. J is TRBJ1-2 and V is TRBV27; tentatively, D is TRBD1 (5 bases). Germline values: CDR1 MNHEY, CDR2 SMNVEV (reference sequence). V gave up 3 bases and J gave up 6 bases, with 11 bases separating them. This CDR3 contains 13 residues.

Here the CDR3 DNA reads TGCAGCGCCTCCGAGTTAGCGGACTACGAGCAGTACTTC. This sequence encodes CSASELADYEQYF. This sequence joins TRBV29-1 and TRBJ2-7, with D perhaps matching TRBD2 (6 bases). The length of the CDR3 is 13 residues. With 7 bases removed from V and 3 bases from J, the gap between germline ends came to 16 bases. CDR1 SQVTM and CDR2 ANQGSEA come from the germline V gene.

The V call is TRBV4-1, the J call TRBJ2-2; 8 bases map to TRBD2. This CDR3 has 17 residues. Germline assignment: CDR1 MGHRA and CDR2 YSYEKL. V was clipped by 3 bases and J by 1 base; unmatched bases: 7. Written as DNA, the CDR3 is TGCGCCAGCAGCCAGCTGGGGAGCGGGAGGAACACCGGGGAGCTGTTTTTT. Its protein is CASSQLGSGRNTGELFF.

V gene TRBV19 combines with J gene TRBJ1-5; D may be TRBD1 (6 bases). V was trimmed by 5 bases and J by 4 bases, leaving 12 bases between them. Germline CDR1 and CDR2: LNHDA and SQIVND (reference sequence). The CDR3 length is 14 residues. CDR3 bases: TGTGCCAGTAGTCCGGGGACACATAATCAGCCCCAGCATTTT. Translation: CASSPGTHNQPQHF. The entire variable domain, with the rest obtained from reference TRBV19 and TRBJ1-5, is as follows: DGGITQSPKYLFRKEGQNVTLSCEQNLNHDAMYWYRQDPGQGLRLIYYSQIVNDFQKGDIAEGYSVSREKKESFPLTVTSAQKNPTAFYLCASSPGTHNQPQHFGDGTRLSIL.